Below, 13 T cell receptor beta chains from the same sample are listed, as sequenced in a study of graft-versus-host responses after intestinal transplantation. The assay was immunoSEQ multiplex PCR, and TCRdb's table has in-frame clones only and misses some. The sample holds tens of thousands of clones; around 96% are singletons and the top ten take 0.5% to 0.6%. Their cognate antigens are unknown. The source material was unstimulated CD8+ T cells sorted from spleen or lymph node cells, sampled before transplant. The receptors were gathered from a human donor who was the organ donor for an intestinal transplant.

Worth noting for this clone: The junction departs from germline at one end; a sequencing error may be responsible. The sample holds other DNA sequences that translate to the same CDR3. V and J are TRBV15 and TRBJ2-1; 9 positions match TRBD2. CDR3 length: 15 amino acids. CDR1 LNHNV and CDR2 YYDKDF come from the germline V gene (reference sequence). The CDR3 spells CATSRDPAGGNEQFF. CDR3 coding DNA: TGTGCCACCAGCAGAGATCCAGCGGGGGGTAATGAGCAATTCTTC. The variable domain in full, completed from reference TRBV15 and TRBJ2-1, reads DAMVIQNPRYQVTQFGKPVTLSCSQTLNHNVMYWYQQKSSQAPKLLFHYYDKDFNNEADTPDNFQSRRPNTSFCFLDIRSPGLGDTAMYLCATSRDPAGGNEQFFGPGTRLTVL.

The chain joins TRBV2 to TRBJ2-1; 8 nucleotides align to TRBD1. V was clipped by 4 bases and J by 2 bases; unmatched bases: 4. The CDR3 has 15 amino acids. The germline V gene has CDR1 SNHLY and CDR2 FYNNEI. CDR3 nucleotide sequence: TGTGCCAGCAGTGGTCCGGGACAGGCCTACAATGAGCAGTTCTTC. Protein product: CASSGPGQAYNEQFF.

The chain combines TRBV5-6 with TRBJ2-2; tentatively, D is TRBD2 (5 bases). The V end was cut by 2 bases, the J end by 6 bases, with 11 bases between. This CDR3 spans 14 amino acids. Per germline, CDR1 SGHDT and CDR2 YYEEEE. CDR3 coding DNA: TGTGCCAGCAGCTTAGAGGACTTCGCCGGGGAGCTGTTTTTT. It specifies CASSLEDFAGELFF.

The V call is TRBV2, the J call TRBJ1-1; TRBD1 is a possible D gene (6 bases). Germline assignment: CDR1 SNHLY and CDR2 FYNNEI. V was pared by 2 bases and J by 6 bases, with 16 bases between. CDR3 size: 15 residues. The CDR3 region has the DNA TGTGCCAGCAGTGAATTGGGGGCGCCTAGTCCTGAAGCTTTCTTT. Translation: CASSELGAPSPEAFF.

This clone was found a few times. The V call is TRBV7-9, the J call TRBJ1-2; D gene unclear. This CDR3 has 13 residues. V shed 6 bases and J shed 1 base, with 9 bases lying between them. CDR1 is SEHNR and CDR2 is FQNEAQ in the germline V gene (reference sequence). The CDR3 is CASRGALNYGYTF. For the CDR3, the DNA is TGTGCCAGCAGAGGAGCCCTTAACTATGGCTACACCTTC.

The rearrangement uses TRBV7-8 and TRBJ2-3, with TRBD2 matching 8 bases. Looked up from germline, CDR1 is SGHVS and CDR2 is FQNEAQ. Germline trimming cut 3 bases from V and 6 bases from J; bases unmatched to any gene: 5. The CDR3 extends over 14 amino acids. The CDR3 region is CASSFDGGADTQYF. For the CDR3, the DNA is TGTGCCAGCAGCTTTGACGGGGGGGCGGATACGCAGTATTTT.

Turning to this clone: A junction boundary mismatches the germline segment, possibly from a read error. The same CDR3 also results from other DNA sequences found in this sample. The V call is TRBV18, the J call TRBJ2-5; D perhaps matches TRBD1 (5 bases). The CDR3 length is 15 residues. Germline CDR1 reads KGHSH; CDR2 reads LQKENI. Here the CDR3 reads CASSPPPDIKGAQYF. In DNA, the CDR3 is TGCGCCAGCTCTCCTCCCCCGGACATCAAAGGGGCCCAGTACTTC.

The chain combines TRBV4-3 with TRBJ2-7; D remains unclear. Per the germline V gene, CDR1 is LGHNA and CDR2 is YSLEER. Trimming shortened V by 0 bases and J by 0 bases, and 9 bases separated the two germline ends. CDR3 size: 15 residues. CDR3 loop: CASSQEVGSSYEQYF. In nucleotides, the CDR3 is TGCGCCAGCAGCCAAGAAGTGGGAAGCTCCTACGAGCAGTACTTC.

CDR3 amino acids: CASSVGQPYEQYF. The CDR3 DNA reads TGTGCCAGCAGCGTCGGTCAACCCTACGAGCAGTACTTC. The gene calls are TRBV9 and TRBJ2-7; no definite D call. Trimming cost V 2 bases and J 2 bases, with 8 bases left between them. The CDR3 sequence is 13 residues long. Germline V lookup: CDR1 SGDLS, CDR2 YYNGEE.

The chain couples TRBV7-3 to TRBJ2-2; TRBD2 matches at 9 bases. CDR1 is SGHTA, CDR2 FQGTGA, per germline. J was trimmed by 7 bases and V by 5 bases; bases with no gene match: 14. CDR3 size: 17 residues. The DNA of the CDR3 is TGTGCCAGCAGCACCGTAGCGGGGGCCCTGGGGAACGGGGAGCTGTTTTTT. As protein: CASSTVAGALGNGELFF.

V is TRBV15 and J is TRBJ1-2; D is unclear. The V gene lost 8 bases and the J gene lost 8 bases, with 18 bases spanning the gap. This CDR3 has 13 residues. Germline CDR1 reads LNHNV; CDR2 reads YYDKDF (reference sequence). The chain's CDR3 is CATGREPTRGYTF. The DNA of the CDR3 is TGTGCCACCGGCCGGGAGCCCACACGAGGCTACACCTTC.

The gene calls are TRBV5-4 and TRBJ2-3; D ambiguous. The CDR3 runs to 14 residues. Germline lookup yields CDR1 SGHNT and CDR2 YYREEE (reference sequence). V lost 3 bases to trimming and J lost 2 bases, with 10 bases between them. CDR3 sequence (DNA): TGTGCCAGCAGCTGGTACCGTGACACAGATACGCAGTATTTT. It translates to CASSWYRDTDTQYF.

CDR3 sequence: CASSLVATQVEQYF. The DNA for the CDR3 is TGTGCCAGCAGCTTGGTAGCCACACAGGTCGAGCAGTACTTC. The rearrangement uses TRBV7-6 and TRBJ2-7; D might be TRBD1 (5 bases). CDR1 is SGHVS, CDR2 FNYEAQ, per germline. CDR3 length: 14 residues. The V end lost 3 bases, the J end lost 6 bases, and 15 bases lay between the germline ends.